The present TCR beta chain was sequenced within a study of CD8 T cells in ankylosing spondylitis. This clonotype has at least ten counts. No antigen is known for it. With molecular barcodes, quantitative 5'-RACE was used to make the TCR beta libraries. TCRdb recomputed calls from the 5' RACE reads with MiXCR, one row per CDR3 protein. The sample holds 150,000 to 200,000 distinct CDR3 sequences, around 10% seen once. CDR1 is SGHVS, CDR2 FQNEAQ, per germline. V was pared by 5 bases and J by 2 bases, with 17 bases between. The CDR3 totals 16 residues. Study results and limitations: Previous work reported some of these motif variants in the synovial fluid and blood of reactive arthritis. Enrichment of disease-linked clones was reportedly significant in matched ankylosing spondylitis synovial fluid.

The rearrangement uses TRBV7-8 and TRBJ2-3; D possibly matches TRBD1 or TRBD2 (6 bases each). The receptor was isolated from a male donor with ankylosing spondylitis or in good health (not recorded which). Sample: blood, either unsorted or a sorted T cell fraction (not recorded which). The CDR3 sequence: CASSLRGVDNTDTQYF. The CDR3 DNA reads as TGTGCCAGCAGCCTTAGGGGGGTTGATAACACAGATACGCAGTATTTT. Combining the CDR3 with reference TRBV7-8 and TRBJ2-3 gives the whole variable domain GAGVSQSPRYKVAKRGQDVALRCDPISGHVSLFWYQQALGQGPEFLTYFQNEAQLDKSGLPSDRFFAERPEGSVSTLKIQRTQQEDSAVYLCASSLRGVDNTDTQYFGPGTRLTVL.